These 23 T cell receptor beta chains share one sample of origin, sequenced in a study of Graves' ophthalmopathy and Graves' hyperthyroidism. RNA transcripts served as template for amplifying TCR beta CDR3 sequences. Scientists carried out first-round RT-PCR using HTBI primers and then a second-round multiplex PCR. TCRdb re-derived calls from the multiplex PCR reads in MiXCR, one entry per CDR3 protein. The sample lists over a million distinct CDR3 sequences, about two fifths occurring once. Sequencing was performed on peripheral blood or thyroid tissue (not recorded which). All receptors derive from an adult man with Graves' hyperthyroidism.

The V gene is TRBV7-9, the J gene TRBJ1-1, with 7 bases lining up with TRBD1. The CDR3 is 13 amino acids. After removal of 5 bases from V and 7 bases from J, the junction contained 7 bases not matched to a gene. CDR1 and CDR2 (germline): SEHNR, FQNEAQ (reference sequence). CDR3 protein: CASSVRGQGEAFF. The DNA for the CDR3 is TGTGCCAGCAGCGTGAGGGGGCAGGGTGAAGCTTTCTTT.

This clonotype was recorded only once. The DNA of the CDR3 is TGTGCCATCAGTGATGAAGACAGGGGGGGCACCTACGAGCAGTACTTC. Translation: CAISDEDRGGTYEQYF. The genes are TRBV10-3 and TRBJ2-7, with TRBD1 matching over 9 bases. Germline V CDR1 and CDR2: ENHRY, SYGVKD. CDR3 length: 16 residues. J lost 2 bases, V lost 3 bases, and 8 bases had no gene match.

A few counts support this clonotype. This chain links TRBV14 with TRBJ2-7, with unresolved D. The CDR3 totals 14 residues. V lost 2 bases to trimming and J lost 2 bases, with 10 bases between them. Germline V gene data show CDR1 as SGHDN and CDR2 as FVKESK. CDR3 bases: TGTGCCAGCAGCCAAAATACGGGTACCTACGAGCAGTACTTC. This translates into CASSQNTGTYEQYF.

This clonotype has ten or more counts. This sequence joins TRBV7-2 and TRBJ2-7, with TRBD1 matching over 7 bases. CDR3 length: 14 residues. The ends lost 0 bases at V and 4 bases at J; junction bases unmatched: 3. Germline CDR1 is SGHTA and CDR2 is FQGNSA. The CDR3 sequence: CASSLAGGEYEQYF. CDR3 sequence (DNA): TGTGCCAGCAGCTTAGCAGGGGGCGAGTACGAGCAGTACTTC.

A word on this clonotype: A read error may be the cause here, since a much bigger clone is one base away. The CDR3 nucleotides read TGTGCCAGCAGTGACAACAGGGATCGGCCCCAGTACTTC. As protein: CASSDNRDRPQYF. V gene TRBV12-3 or TRBV12-4 combines with J gene TRBJ2-5; the D gene is possibly TRBD1 (6 bases). Trimming removed 5 bases from V and 9 bases from J, with 16 bases in between. The CDR3 runs to 13 residues.

This clonotype was detected ten times or more. This chain uses TRBV12-3 or TRBV12-4 with TRBJ1-2; D is undetermined. Trimming removed 3 bases from V and 2 bases from J, with 7 bases in between. This CDR3 region has 13 residues. CDR3 residues: CASSFSRNYGYTF. CDR3 sequence (DNA): TGTGCCAGCAGTTTTAGCAGAAACTATGGCTACACCTTC.

This clonotype has a single count. Since no conserved phenylalanine or tryptophan closes the CDR3, a read error is the likely cause. The DNA is left out, because the CDR3 cannot be placed on it with certainty; the CDR3 is given as TCRdb lists it. V and J are TRBV2 and TRBJ2-5; TRBD2, the D gene given by the table, was not confirmed from the DNA. The germline V gene has CDR1 SNHLY and CDR2 FYNNEI. Both ends counted, the CDR3 spans 8 residues. CDR3 region: CASSGGEL.

The genes are TRBV20-1 and TRBJ1-2; 8 bases match TRBD1. Germline CDR1 DFQATT, CDR2 SNEGSKA (reference sequence). The J segment lost 8 bases and the V segment lost 0 bases, leaving 8 bases of the junction unmatched. CDR3 length: 14 amino acids. DNA for the CDR3: TGCAGTGCTAGAGATGACAGGGGCTTCATCGGCTACACCTTC. Protein: CSARDDRGFIGYTF.

The table lists this clonotype with a few counts. The chain employs TRBV4-3 and TRBJ2-2; D is ambiguous. This CDR3 is 15 amino acids long. The germline CDR1 and CDR2 sequences are LGHNA and YSLEER. V lost 1 base, J lost 6 bases, and 12 bases lay in between. The CDR3 DNA reads as TGCGCCAGCAGCCAAGTTCCCAGAGGACCCGGGGAGCTGTTTTTT. It specifies CASSQVPRGPGELFF.

This clonotype was seen a handful of times. The CDR3 sequence: CASSSGLLITYEQYF. In nucleotides, the CDR3 is TGTGCCAGCAGCTCGGGACTGCTAATAACCTACGAGCAGTACTTC. The rearrangement joins TRBV7-2 to TRBJ2-7; D is perhaps TRBD2 (6 bases). This CDR3 has 15 residues. Trimming took 4 bases from V and 2 from J, leaving 15 bases between them. The germline V gene encodes CDR1 SGHTA and CDR2 FQGNSA.

This clonotype has at least ten counts. The chain joins TRBV7-2 to TRBJ2-7; D may be TRBD1 (5 bases). The length of the CDR3 is 13 residues. Germline CDR1 is SGHTA and CDR2 is FQGNSA. V was pared by 4 bases and J by 2 bases, with 9 bases between. The CDR3 loop reads CASSSSGPYEQYF. The CDR3 bases are TGTGCCAGCAGCTCCTCAGGGCCCTACGAGCAGTACTTC. The whole variable domain, filled in from reference TRBV7-2 and TRBJ2-7, reads GAGVSQSPSNKVTEKGKDVELRCDPISGHTALYWYRQSLGQGLEFLIYFQGNSAPDKSGLPSDRFSAERTGGSVSTLTIQRTQQEDSAVYLCASSSSGPYEQYFGPGTRLTVT.

This clonotype came up many times. The J gene is TRBJ1-1, the V gene TRBV5-1; D remains ambiguous. The CDR3 length is 13 residues. Germline CDR1 reads SGHRS; CDR2 reads YFSETQ. Trimming removed 5 bases from V and 1 base from J, with 9 bases in between. CDR3 amino acids: CASRKFANTEAFF. The CDR3 nucleotides are TGCGCCAGCAGGAAGTTCGCGAACACTGAAGCTTTCTTT. Supplemented by reference TRBV5-1 and TRBJ1-1, the full variable domain reads KAGVTQTPRYLIKTRGQQVTLSCSPISGHRSVSWYQQTPGQGLQFLFEYFSETQRNKGNFPGRFSGRQFSNSRSEMNVSTLELGDSALYLCASRKFANTEAFFGQGTRLTVV.

Points on this clonotype: Since a much larger clone is just one base distant, this may be a read error. V and J are TRBV10-2 and TRBJ2-7; D not certain. Trimming left V 6 bases short and J 2 bases short, with 17 bases between. The CDR3 is 15 residues long. CDR1 and CDR2 (germline): WSHSY, SAAADI. In DNA, the CDR3 is TGCGCCAGCAGCCTGGCCAGCACGGCAACCTACGAGCAGTACTTC. Amino acid sequence: CASSLASTATYEQYF.

CDR3 coding DNA: TGTGCCAGCAGCTTATTCGCCGGGACTAGCGGACCCTACGAGCAGTACTTC. Encoded protein: CASSLFAGTSGPYEQYF. The chain recombines TRBV7-2 with TRBJ2-7, with TRBD2 identical over 11 bases. Unmatched junction bases numbered 8, after V lost 2 bases and J lost 2 bases. Germline assignment: CDR1 SGHTA and CDR2 FQGNSA. The CDR3 extends over 17 amino acids.

This clonotype was seen more than once but under ten times. This chain links TRBV30 with TRBJ1-5; the D gene is possibly TRBD1 (5 bases). V was clipped by 4 bases and J by 4 bases, with 14 bases between them. The CDR3 has 14 residues. Germline V gene lookup returns CDR1 GTSNPN and CDR2 SVGIG (reference sequence). The CDR3 nucleotides are TGTGCCTGGACCACAGGTGGGGGGAATCAGCCCCAGCATTTT. Amino acid sequence: CAWTTGGGNQPQHF.

The chain carries TRBV12-3 or TRBV12-4 and TRBJ2-5; 8 bases fit TRBD2. V shed 8 bases and J 7 bases; nucleotides not matched to a gene: 9. The CDR3 totals 13 residues. In nucleotides, the CDR3 is TGTGCCAGCTCGCGGGGGGACGGGAGGACCCAGTACTTC. This encodes CASSRGDGRTQYF.

The table lists this clonotype with a few counts. The V gene is TRBV7-2, the J gene TRBJ2-7; perhaps TRBD1 as D (6 bases). Germline CDR1 reads SGHTA; CDR2 reads FQGNSA. The CDR3 spans 15 residues. V lost 3 bases and J lost 3, with 15 bases in between. CDR3 residues: CASSLGTGTHYEQYF. The CDR3 nucleotides read TGTGCCAGCAGCTTGGGAACCGGGACACACTACGAGCAGTACTTC.

The chain combines TRBV5-4 with TRBJ2-2; TRBD2 might be the D (5 bases). This CDR3 is built from 15 residues. Germline V CDR1 and CDR2: SGHNT, YYREEE (reference sequence). V was clipped by 8 bases and J by 0 bases, with 14 bases between them. CDR3 nucleotide sequence: TGTGCCAGTGGGCCGGGGAGCGCGAACACCGGGGAGCTGTTTTTT. Protein sequence: CASGPGSANTGELFF.

This clonotype was recorded at least ten times. The V gene is TRBV2, the J gene TRBJ2-2; perhaps TRBD1 as D (6 bases). CDR3 size: 15 residues. V was pared by 5 bases and J by 5 bases, with 15 bases between. The V gene's germline CDR1 is SNHLY and CDR2 FYNNEI. This CDR3 is CASSLVRGGTGELFF. The CDR3 DNA reads as TGTGCCAGCAGTTTGGTCAGGGGCGGGACCGGGGAGCTGTTTTTT.

This clonotype occurred many times. CDR3 coding DNA: TGCGCCAGCAGCCTATCCAGGGGATATCAGCCCCAGCATTTT. Residues: CASSLSRGYQPQHF. The chain combines TRBV4-3 with TRBJ1-5; tentative D call: TRBD1 (6 bases). CDR3 length equals 14 residues. V lost 4 bases and J 5 bases, leaving 12 bases between the germline ends. Per germline, CDR1 LGHNA and CDR2 YSLEER.

This chain links TRBV29-1 with TRBJ1-1; maybe TRBD1 (6 bases). In germline, CDR1 is SQVTM, CDR2 ANQGSEA. CDR3 length: 13 residues. V was clipped by 4 bases and J by 5 bases, with 14 bases between them. The chain's CDR3 is CSVGGGPVTEAFF. The CDR3 DNA reads as TGCAGCGTTGGGGGGGGGCCGGTGACTGAAGCTTTCTTT.

Comments on this clonotype: This may arise from a read error, as a much more abundant clone is one base away. The chain carries TRBV6-2 or TRBV6-3 and TRBJ2-6, with D perhaps matching TRBD1 (5 bases). The germline V gene has CDR1 MNHEY and CDR2 SVGEGT. The CDR3 extends over 18 amino acids. The DNA of the CDR3 is TGTGCCAGCAGGCCACCCGTTGGACGAGTCTCTGGGGCCAACGTCCCGACTTTC. Translating it yields CASRPPVGRVSGANVPTF.

This clonotype was seen many times. J is TRBJ2-5 and V is TRBV7-6; 7 nucleotides agree with TRBD1. The trim removed 6 bases at V and 5 bases at J, leaving 6 bases unmatched. Germline V lookup: CDR1 SGHVS, CDR2 FNYEAQ. The CDR3 spans 13 residues. The CDR3 coding sequence is TGTGCCAGCAGAACTACAGGGGTCGAGACCCAGTACTTC. Encoded protein: CASRTTGVETQYF. Full variable domain (rest looked up from reference TRBV7-6 and TRBJ2-5): GAGVSQSPRYKVTKRGQDVALRCDPISGHVSLYWYRQALGQGPEFLTYFNYEAQQDKSGLPNDRFSAERPEGSISTLTIQRTEQRDSAMYRCASRTTGVETQYFGPGTRLLVL.